This T cell receptor beta chain originates from a study of early T cells in non-severe SARS-CoV-2 infection. Attached unique molecular identifiers marked individual cDNA molecules. TCRdb re-derived calls from the 5' RACE reads in MiXCR, one entry per CDR3 protein. The table includes around 77,000 distinct CDR3 sequences, around 10% detected once. CDR3 length: 14 amino acids. V lost 4 bases and J lost 5, with 13 bases in between. Germline V gene lookup returns CDR1 SNHLY and CDR2 FYNNEI. This clonotype has only a few counts. Its target is not known. Points from the study as a whole: Matches to VDJdb favored anti-spike CD8 responses and missed private and CD4 specificities.

The receptor comes from an adult who was a healthcare worker with PCR-confirmed SARS-CoV-2 infection or an uninfected control (not recorded which). The sequences come from whole blood, collected at baseline. The rearrangement joins TRBV2 to TRBJ2-3, with a possible D match to TRBD2 (6 bases). The DNA for the CDR3 is TGTGCCAGCAGTGGGAACACGGGACTAGATACGCAGTATTTT. Its translation: CASSGNTGLDTQYF.